Listed below are T cell receptor beta chains from one sample, sequenced in a study of blood T cell repertoires in COVID-19. Assay: immunoSEQ multiplex PCR; the TCRdb copy retains only in-frame clones and omits some. The sample contains over 250,000 clones, around nine tenths of which appear only once. The sequenced sample was PBMCs or T cells enriched from blood (not recorded which). These TCRs come from a woman in her sixties or seventies who had recovered from COVID-19. Both conserved end residues are part of each CDR3. A D gene is named only where the DNA matches it firmly. Clone size appears in some rows only: once, few, many, or a class for an expanded clone.

clone size	J gene	V gene	D gene	CDR3 DNA	CDR3 protein
.	TRBJ1-4	TRBV4-1	TRBD1	TGCGCCAGCAGCCAGCTACAGGGGTTTGAAAAACTGTTTTTT	CASSQLQGFEKLFF
.	TRBJ2-7	TRBV7-9	TRBD2	TGTGCCAGCAGCTTAAGGAGGGCAGCGGGAGTCTACGAGCAGTACTTC	CASSLRRAAGVYEQYF
few	TRBJ2-3	TRBV9	TRBD2	TGTGCCAGCAGCCCCCGGACTAGCGGGGCCACAGATACGCAGTATTTT	CASSPRTSGATDTQYF
once	TRBJ1-2	TRBV27	.	TGTGCCAGCAGTTTGGAAACAGGTTCCAACTATGGCTACACCTTC	CASSLETGSNYGYTF
.	TRBJ1-3	TRBV19	.	TGTGCCAGTAAATCGGTGCACACCATATATTTT	CASKSVHTIYF
.	TRBJ1-6	TRBV6-1	TRBD1	TGTGCCAGCAGTGAGAGGACAGGTATTATCCCCTCACCCCTCCACTTT	CASSERTGIIPSPLHF
.	TRBJ2-5	TRBV11-2	.	TGTGCCAGCAGCCTCCGACAGCAAGAGACCCAGTACTTC	CASSLRQQETQYF
.	TRBJ2-7	TRBV5-1	.	TGCGCCAGCAGCTTGGGGCCCCCCTCCTACGAGCAGTACTTC	CASSLGPPSYEQYF
.	TRBJ1-5	TRBV2	.	TGTGCCAGCAGGCCTTTGAGTCAGCCCCAGCATTTT	CASRPLSQPQHF
.	TRBJ1-2	TRBV19	TRBD1	TGTGCCAGTAAACCCGGGACAGACCACTATGGCTACACCTTC	CASKPGTDHYGYTF
once	TRBJ1-1	TRBV4-2	.	TGTGCCAGCAGCCTAGAAACAGGGCCGGGCCGGTCTGAAGCTTTCTTT	CASSLETGPGRSEAFF
.	TRBJ2-1	TRBV29-1	.	TGCAGCGCTGGGAGGAGCTCCTACAATGAGCAGTTCTTC	CSAGRSSYNEQFF
once	TRBJ2-7	TRBV7-8	TRBD1	TGTGCCAGCAGCCGACAGGGGAAGGACGAGCAGTACTTC	CASSRQGKDEQYF
.	TRBJ1-6	TRBV5-1	TRBD1	TGCGCCAGTAGTCCTCGGGACAGGCATTCACCCCTCCACTTT	CASSPRDRHSPLHF
.	TRBJ1-2	TRBV11-1	TRBD1	TGTGCCAGCAGCTTAACAGGGGGCGAAGTCTATGGCTACACCTTC	CASSLTGGEVYGYTF
.	TRBJ1-6	TRBV25-1	TRBD1	TGTGCCAGCATTACCCCACAGGGGTTTAATAATTCACCCCTCCACTTT	CASITPQGFNNSPLHF
.	TRBJ2-2	TRBV4-2	TRBD1	TGTGCCAGCAGCCAGTGGGGACAGCCGAACACCGGGGAGCTGTTTTTT	CASSQWGQPNTGELFF
.	TRBJ1-5	TRBV23-1	TRBD1	TGCGCCAGCAGTCAATGCCGGGACAGGGGGAGTAGCAATCAGCCCCAGCATTTT	CASSQCRDRGSSNQPQHF
.	TRBJ1-2	TRBV7-9	TRBD1	TGTGCCAGCAGCTCAGACAGGGATCATGGCTACACCTTC	CASSSDRDHGYTF
few	TRBJ1-1	TRBV5-1	.	TGCGCCAGCACGTCCGGGGAGGCCCGGGCTGAAGCTTTCTTT	CASTSGEARAEAFF
.	TRBJ1-1	TRBV9	TRBD1	TGTGCCAGCAGCTCAGAAGCCGGGACAGGGATTGAAGCTTTCTTT	CASSSEAGTGIEAFF
.	TRBJ1-5	TRBV6-1	.	TGTGCCAGCAGTGAGAGGGGGTTGAGCAATCAGCCCCAGCATTTT	CASSERGLSNQPQHF
.	TRBJ2-1	TRBV18	TRBD2	TGTGCCAGCTCACCACCGACTAGCGGGGGTGCCGGGAATGAGCAGTTCTTC	CASSPPTSGGAGNEQFF
.	TRBJ1-3	TRBV4-1	.	TGCGCCAGCAGCCAATTAAGGGGTGGGTCTGGAAACACCATATATTTT	CASSQLRGGSGNTIYF
.	TRBJ1-6	TRBV30	.	TGTGCCTGGAGTCGGACAGTGAGTTCACCCCTCCACTTT	CAWSRTVSSPLHF
.	TRBJ2-1	TRBV6-5	TRBD1	TGTGCCAGCAGTTACTCCCCGGGACAGGGCTACAATGAGCAGTTCTTC	CASSYSPGQGYNEQFF
.	TRBJ1-3	TRBV11-3	TRBD1	TGTGCCAGCAGCTCCATGGGACAGCCTTGGAACACCATATATTTT	CASSSMGQPWNTIYF
.	TRBJ2-3	TRBV6-2/TRBV6-3	.	TGTGCCAGCAGTTACACGCTCGGGGGGCGAACCACAGATACGCAGTATTTT	CASSYTLGGRTTDTQYF
.	TRBJ2-6	TRBV6-5	.	TGTGCCAGCAGCGACCTAGACTCTGGGGCCAACGTCCTGACTTTC	CASSDLDSGANVLTF
few	TRBJ2-7	TRBV7-9	.	TGTGCCAGCAGCCCTCAATCGGCCTACGAGCAGTACTTC	CASSPQSAYEQYF
.	TRBJ1-4	TRBV23-1	TRBD1	TGCGCCAGCAGTCAATTGGGGCGTCCCGGGACAGGTGAAAAACTGTTTTTT	CASSQLGRPGTGEKLFF
.	TRBJ1-2	TRBV11-2	TRBD1	TGTGCCAGCAGAACTACCGGGACAGGGGCCTACTATGGCTACACCTTC	CASRTTGTGAYYGYTF
.	TRBJ1-2	TRBV7-9	.	TGTGCCACATCGGACTTCAACTATGGCTACACCTTC	CATSDFNYGYTF
few	TRBJ2-3	TRBV5-5	TRBD2	TGTGCCAGCAGCTTGGTAGCGGGAGGGCCGGATACGCAGTATTTT	CASSLVAGGPDTQYF
.	TRBJ1-4	TRBV5-6	.	TGTGCCAGCAGCTTGGGTGCGATACCGGGGAATGAAAAACTGTTTTTT	CASSLGAIPGNEKLFF
.	TRBJ2-3	TRBV5-1	TRBD1	TGCGCCAGCAGCTTGGGCTCAGGGGGAACGCAGTATTTT	CASSLGSGGTQYF
.	TRBJ2-1	TRBV7-2	TRBD2	TGTGCCAGCAGCCTATGGACGACTAGCGGGAGTATCGATGAGCAGTTCTTC	CASSLWTTSGSIDEQFF
.	TRBJ1-2	TRBV5-4	TRBD1	TGTGCCAGCAGCTTGAAGGGGACAGATGGCTACACCTTC	CASSLKGTDGYTF
.	TRBJ2-7	TRBV2	.	TGTGCCAGCAGGGGGGACTTTAGCTCCTACGAGCAGTACTTC	CASRGDFSSYEQYF
.	TRBJ1-3	TRBV2	.	TGTGCCAGCAGTCAGGGTCCTGGAAACACCATATATTTT	CASSQGPGNTIYF
.	TRBJ1-5	TRBV28	.	TGTGCCAGCAGCCCCCCCCGCGAGTATCAGCCCCAGCATTTT	CASSPPREYQPQHF
.	TRBJ2-3	TRBV10-3	.	TGTGCCATCAGTGAGCAAACAGGGTTGGATACGCAGTATTTT	CAISEQTGLDTQYF
.	TRBJ1-5	TRBV28	TRBD1	TGTGCCAGCAGCGCCCGCACAGGGGCTAGGCAGCCCCAGCATTTT	CASSARTGARQPQHF
few	TRBJ1-2	TRBV28	TRBD1	TGTGCCAGCAGTTCGGGACAGCTACCTTTCTATGGCTACACCTTC	CASSSGQLPFYGYTF
few	TRBJ2-7	TRBV28	TRBD2	TGTGCCAGCAGACCGATGACTAGCGGGGGGGCTCGGGAGCAGTACTTC	CASRPMTSGGAREQYF
.	TRBJ1-2	TRBV30	.	TGTGCCTGGAGTGGACAGACCTATGGCTACACCTTC	CAWSGQTYGYTF
.	TRBJ1-4	TRBV27	TRBD1	TGTGCCAGCAGTCGACAGGGGCGTCGGGAAAAACTGTTTTTT	CASSRQGRREKLFF
.	TRBJ1-1	TRBV28	TRBD1	TGTGCCAGCGAGACAGGGTTAAATGAAGCTTTCTTT	CASETGLNEAFF
.	TRBJ1-6	TRBV28	TRBD1	TGTGCCAGCGGCTTAGCCGGGACAGCATATAATTCACCCCTCCACTTT	CASGLAGTAYNSPLHF
.	TRBJ1-1	TRBV5-1	.	TGCGCCAGCCCAGCTTGGGTGACAGCTCATGAAGCTTTCTTT	CASPAWVTAHEAFF
.	TRBJ1-1	TRBV7-9	.	TGTGCCAGCAGCTTGGCAGGGCCTGAAGCTTTCTTT	CASSLAGPEAFF